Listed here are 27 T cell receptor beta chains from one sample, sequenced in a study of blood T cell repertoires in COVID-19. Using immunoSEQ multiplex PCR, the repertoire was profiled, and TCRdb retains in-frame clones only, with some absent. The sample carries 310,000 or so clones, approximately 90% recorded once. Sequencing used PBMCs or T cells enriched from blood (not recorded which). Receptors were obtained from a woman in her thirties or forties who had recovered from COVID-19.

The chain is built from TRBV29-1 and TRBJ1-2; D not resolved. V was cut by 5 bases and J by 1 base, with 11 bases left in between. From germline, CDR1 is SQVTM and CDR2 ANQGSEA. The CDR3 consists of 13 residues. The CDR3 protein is CSVTRGLNYGYTF. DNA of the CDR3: TGCAGCGTTACCCGTGGCCTTAACTATGGCTACACCTTC.

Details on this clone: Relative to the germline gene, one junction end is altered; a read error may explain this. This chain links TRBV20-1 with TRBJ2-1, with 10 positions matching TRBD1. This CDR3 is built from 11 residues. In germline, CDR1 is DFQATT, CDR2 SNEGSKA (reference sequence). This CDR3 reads CSARDRGKAVF. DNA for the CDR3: TGCAGTGCTAGGGACAGGGGGAAGGCGGTCTTC.

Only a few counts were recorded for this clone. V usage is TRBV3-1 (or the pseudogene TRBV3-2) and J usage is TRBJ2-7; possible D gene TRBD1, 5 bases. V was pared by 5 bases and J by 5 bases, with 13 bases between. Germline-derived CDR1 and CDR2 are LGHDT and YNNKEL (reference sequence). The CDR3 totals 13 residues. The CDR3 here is CASSAVWGDEQYF. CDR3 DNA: TGTGCCAGCAGCGCCGTTTGGGGCGACGAGCAGTACTTC.

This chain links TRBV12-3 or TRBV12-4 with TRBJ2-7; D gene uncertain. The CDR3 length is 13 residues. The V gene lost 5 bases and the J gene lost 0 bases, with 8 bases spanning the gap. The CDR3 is CASSGPNSYEQYF. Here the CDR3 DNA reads TGTGCCAGCAGTGGCCCCAACTCCTACGAGCAGTACTTC.

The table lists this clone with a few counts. CDR3 sequence (DNA): TGTGCCAGCAGCTTACGGGGTCCAGGCTCCTACGAGCAGTACTTC. Its protein product is CASSLRGPGSYEQYF. The rearrangement links TRBV7-2 to TRBJ2-7, with D perhaps TRBD2 (5 bases). CDR1 SGHTA and CDR2 FQGNSA come from the germline V gene. The V gene lost 2 bases and the J gene lost 0 bases, with 11 bases spanning the gap. The CDR3 is made up of 15 amino acids.

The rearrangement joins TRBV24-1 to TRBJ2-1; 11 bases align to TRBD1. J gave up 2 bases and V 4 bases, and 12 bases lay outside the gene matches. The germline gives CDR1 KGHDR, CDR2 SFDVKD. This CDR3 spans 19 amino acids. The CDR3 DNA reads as TGTGCCACCAGTGACACCCGGGACAGGGGGTCGAGCCCCTACAATGAGCAGTTCTTC. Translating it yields CATSDTRDRGSSPYNEQFF.

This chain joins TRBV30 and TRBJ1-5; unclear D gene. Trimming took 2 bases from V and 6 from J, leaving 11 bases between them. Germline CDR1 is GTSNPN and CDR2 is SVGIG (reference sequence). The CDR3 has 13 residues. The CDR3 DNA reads TGTGCCTGGAGTATGAGGGCGGGTCAGCCCCAGCATTTT. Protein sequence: CAWSMRAGQPQHF.

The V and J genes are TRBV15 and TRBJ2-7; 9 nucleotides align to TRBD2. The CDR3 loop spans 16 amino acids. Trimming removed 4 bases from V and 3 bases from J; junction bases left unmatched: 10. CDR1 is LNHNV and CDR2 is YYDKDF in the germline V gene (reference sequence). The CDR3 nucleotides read TGTGCCACCAGCACGTTTAGCGGGAGCCAAGGCTACGAGCAGTACTTC. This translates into CATSTFSGSQGYEQYF.

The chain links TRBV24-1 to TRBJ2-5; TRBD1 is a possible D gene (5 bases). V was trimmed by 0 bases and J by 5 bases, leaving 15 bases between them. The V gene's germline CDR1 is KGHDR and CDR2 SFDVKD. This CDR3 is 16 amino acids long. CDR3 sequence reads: CATSDLVAGNLETQYF. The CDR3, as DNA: TGTGCCACCAGTGATTTGGTGGCAGGGAATCTGGAGACCCAGTACTTC.

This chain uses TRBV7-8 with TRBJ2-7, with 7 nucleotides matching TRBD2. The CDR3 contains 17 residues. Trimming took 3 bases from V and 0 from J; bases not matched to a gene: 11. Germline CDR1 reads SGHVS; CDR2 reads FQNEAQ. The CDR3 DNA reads TGTGCCAGCAGCTTGGGTTGGGGCGGGAGCCTCTCCTACGAGCAGTACTTC. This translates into CASSLGWGGSLSYEQYF.

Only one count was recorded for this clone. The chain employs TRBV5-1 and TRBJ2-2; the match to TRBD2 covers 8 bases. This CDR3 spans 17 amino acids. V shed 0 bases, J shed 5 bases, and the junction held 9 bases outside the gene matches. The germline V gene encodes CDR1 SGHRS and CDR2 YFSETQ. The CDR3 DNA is TGCGCCAGCAGCTTGGGCGTCCGAGCGGGAGATACCGGGGAGCTGTTTTTT. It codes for CASSLGVRAGDTGELFF.

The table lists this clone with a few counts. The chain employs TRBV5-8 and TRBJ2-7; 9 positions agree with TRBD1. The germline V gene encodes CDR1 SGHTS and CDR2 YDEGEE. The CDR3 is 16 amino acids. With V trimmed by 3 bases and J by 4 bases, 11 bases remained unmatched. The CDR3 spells CASSYTGTGSPYEQYF. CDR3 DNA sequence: TGTGCCAGCAGCTACACAGGGACAGGGTCCCCATACGAGCAGTACTTC.

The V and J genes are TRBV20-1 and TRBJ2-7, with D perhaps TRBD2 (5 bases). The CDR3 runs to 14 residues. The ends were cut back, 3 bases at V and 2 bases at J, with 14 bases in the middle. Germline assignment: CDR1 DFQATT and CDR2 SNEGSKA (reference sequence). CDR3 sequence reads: CSASGERRPYEQYF. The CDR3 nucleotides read TGCAGTGCTAGTGGTGAGCGGAGGCCCTACGAGCAGTACTTC.

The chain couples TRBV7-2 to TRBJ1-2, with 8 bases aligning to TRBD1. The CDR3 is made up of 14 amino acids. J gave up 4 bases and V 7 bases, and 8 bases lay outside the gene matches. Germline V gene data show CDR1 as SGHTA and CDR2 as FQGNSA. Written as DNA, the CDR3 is TGTGCCAGCACCCCGGACAGGGAGGGCTATGGCTACACCTTC. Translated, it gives CASTPDREGYGYTF.

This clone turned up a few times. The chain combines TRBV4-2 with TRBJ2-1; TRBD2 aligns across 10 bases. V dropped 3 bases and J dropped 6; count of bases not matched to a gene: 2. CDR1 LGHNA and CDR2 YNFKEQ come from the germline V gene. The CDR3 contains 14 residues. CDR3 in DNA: TGTGCCAGCAGCCAGCTAGCGGGAGTCAATGAGCAGTTCTTC. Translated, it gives CASSQLAGVNEQFF.

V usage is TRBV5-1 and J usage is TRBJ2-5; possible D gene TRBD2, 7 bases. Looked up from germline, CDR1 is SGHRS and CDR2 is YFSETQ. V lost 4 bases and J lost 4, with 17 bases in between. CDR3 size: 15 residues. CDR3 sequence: CASSPGGGGRETQYF. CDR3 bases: TGCGCCAGCAGCCCTGGAGGGGGGGGTCGAGAGACCCAGTACTTC.

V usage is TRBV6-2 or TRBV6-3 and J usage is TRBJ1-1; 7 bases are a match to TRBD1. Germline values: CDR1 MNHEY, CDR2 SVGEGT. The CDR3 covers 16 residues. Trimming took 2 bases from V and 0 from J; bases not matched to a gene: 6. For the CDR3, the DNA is TGTGCCAGCAGTTACAACCCCGGGACAGTGAACACTGAAGCTTTCTTT. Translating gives CASSYNPGTVNTEAFF.

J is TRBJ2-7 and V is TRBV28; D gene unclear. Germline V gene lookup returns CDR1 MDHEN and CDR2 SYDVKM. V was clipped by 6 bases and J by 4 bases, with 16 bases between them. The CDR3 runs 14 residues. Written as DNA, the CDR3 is TGTGCCAGCAGAGTTGCTAGGCCAAGTTACGAGCAGTACTTC. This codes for CASRVARPSYEQYF.

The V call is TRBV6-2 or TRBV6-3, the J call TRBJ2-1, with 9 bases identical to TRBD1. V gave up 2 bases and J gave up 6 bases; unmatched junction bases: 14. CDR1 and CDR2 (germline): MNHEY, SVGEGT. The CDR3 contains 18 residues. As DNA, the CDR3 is TGTGCCAGCAGTTACCCGCTCGGACAGGGGAAGATATCCAATGAGCAGTTCTTC. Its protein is CASSYPLGQGKISNEQFF.

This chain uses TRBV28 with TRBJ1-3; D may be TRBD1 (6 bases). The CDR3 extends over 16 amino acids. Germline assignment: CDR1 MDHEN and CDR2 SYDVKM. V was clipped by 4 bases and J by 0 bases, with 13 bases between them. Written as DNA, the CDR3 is TGTGCCAGCAGTTCCAAGGACAGCCGCTCTGGAAACACCATATATTTT. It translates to CASSSKDSRSGNTIYF.

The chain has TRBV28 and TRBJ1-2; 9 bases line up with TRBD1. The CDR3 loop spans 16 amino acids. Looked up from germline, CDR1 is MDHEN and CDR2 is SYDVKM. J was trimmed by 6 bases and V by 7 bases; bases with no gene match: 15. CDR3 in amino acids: CASTTGTGTRKDGYTF. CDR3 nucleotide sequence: TGTGCCAGCACCACCGGGACAGGGACACGGAAGGATGGCTACACCTTC.

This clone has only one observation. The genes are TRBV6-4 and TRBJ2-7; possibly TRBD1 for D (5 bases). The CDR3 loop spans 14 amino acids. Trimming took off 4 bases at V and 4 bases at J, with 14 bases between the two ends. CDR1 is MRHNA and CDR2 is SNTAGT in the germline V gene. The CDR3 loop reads CASSGTRGFYEQYF. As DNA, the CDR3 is TGTGCCAGCAGTGGGACAAGGGGATTTTACGAGCAGTACTTC.

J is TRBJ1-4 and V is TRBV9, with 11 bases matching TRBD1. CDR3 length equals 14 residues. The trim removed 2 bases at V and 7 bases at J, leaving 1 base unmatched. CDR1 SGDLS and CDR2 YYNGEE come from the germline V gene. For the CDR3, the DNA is TGTGCCAGCAGCGTTGGGACAGGGGGTGAAAAACTGTTTTTT. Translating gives CASSVGTGGEKLFF.

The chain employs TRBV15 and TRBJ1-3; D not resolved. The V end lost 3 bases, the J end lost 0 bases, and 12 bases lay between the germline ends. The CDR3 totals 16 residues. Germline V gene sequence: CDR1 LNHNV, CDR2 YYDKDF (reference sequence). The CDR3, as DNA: TGTGCCACCAGCAGGGAACAGACCTACTCTGGAAACACCATATATTTT. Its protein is CATSREQTYSGNTIYF.

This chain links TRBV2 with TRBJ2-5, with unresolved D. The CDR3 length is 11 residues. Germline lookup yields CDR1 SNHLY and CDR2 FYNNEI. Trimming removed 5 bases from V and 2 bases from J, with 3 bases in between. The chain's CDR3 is CASSSQETQYF. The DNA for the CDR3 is TGTGCCAGCAGTTCTCAAGAGACCCAGTACTTC.

The CDR3 reads CASSSFHAGGWGNEQFF. The CDR3 DNA is TGTGCCAGCAGCTCCTTTCATGCAGGGGGCTGGGGCAATGAGCAGTTCTTC. The V and J genes are TRBV7-9 and TRBJ2-1; TRBD1 agrees at 8 bases. CDR1 and CDR2 from the germline V gene are SEHNR and FQNEAQ (reference sequence). V lost 4 bases to trimming and J lost 6 bases; unmatched junction nucleotides: 14. This CDR3 contains 17 residues.

CDR3 DNA sequence: TGTGCCAGCAGTCCTAACCGTTTGATGGGCTACACCTTC. Translation: CASSPNRLMGYTF. V gene TRBV6-5 combines with J gene TRBJ1-2; D gene uncertain. Germline V lookup: CDR1 MNHEY, CDR2 SVGAGI. This CDR3 spans 13 amino acids. The V end was cut by 5 bases, the J end by 8 bases, with 15 bases between.